The clone carrying this T cell receptor (beta chain) showed up just a few times. This entry is derived from a study of blood T cell repertoires in COVID-19. Sequenced by immunoSEQ multiplex PCR; TCRdb stores in-frame clones only, minus some. The repertoire has fewer than 60,000 clones, around 87% of them found once; the top ten carry 9.5% to 13%. Source material: peripheral blood. This clonotype was sampled from a human donor with acute or convalescent COVID-19. The donor label of this sample is uncertain.

CDR3 nucleotide sequence: TGCGCCAGCAATATCTTAAGGACAGCGAACACCGGGGAGCTGTTTTTT. Amino acid sequence: CASNILRTANTGELFF. The chain couples TRBV10-2 to TRBJ2-2, with D perhaps matching TRBD1 (6 bases). Trimming stripped 7 bases from V and 0 bases from J, with 15 bases between. Germline V gives CDR1 WSHSY, CDR2 SAAADI. This CDR3 comprises 16 residues.